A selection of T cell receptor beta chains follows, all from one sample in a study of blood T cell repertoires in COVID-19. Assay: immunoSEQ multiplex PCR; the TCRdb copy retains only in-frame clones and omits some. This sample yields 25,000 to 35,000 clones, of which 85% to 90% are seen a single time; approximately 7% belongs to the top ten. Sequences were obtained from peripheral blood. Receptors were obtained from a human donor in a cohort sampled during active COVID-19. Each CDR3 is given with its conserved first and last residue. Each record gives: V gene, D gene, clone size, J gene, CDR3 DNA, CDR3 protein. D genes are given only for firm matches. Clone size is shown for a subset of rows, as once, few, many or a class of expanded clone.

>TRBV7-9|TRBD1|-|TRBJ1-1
TGTGCCAGCAGCCGGGGACAGGGTTACACTGAAGCTTTCTTT
CASSRGQGYTEAFF
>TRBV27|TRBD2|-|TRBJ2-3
TGTGCCAGCAGCCCACTAGCGGGGGGGCTCGGATCGCAGTATTTT
CASSPLAGGLGSQYF
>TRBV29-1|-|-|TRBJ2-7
TGCAGCATCCGACAGAATTACGAGCAGTACTTC
CSIRQNYEQYF
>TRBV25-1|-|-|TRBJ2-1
TGTGCCAGCAGTGAAGGACAACAGCATGAGCAGTTCTTC
CASSEGQQHEQFF
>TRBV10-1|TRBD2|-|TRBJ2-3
TGCGCCAGCAGTGAGGAAACTAGCGGGAGGGCCGTTAATACGCAGTATTTT
CASSEETSGRAVNTQYF
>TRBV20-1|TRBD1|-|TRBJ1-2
TGCAGTGCTAGTCCCGGGACAGGGGATAGTTACTATGGCTACACCTTC
CSASPGTGDSYYGYTF
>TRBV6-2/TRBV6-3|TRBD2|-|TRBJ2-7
TGTGCCAGCAGCAGGGCCTTACTAGCGGGTCGCTACGAGCAGTACTTC
CASSRALLAGRYEQYF
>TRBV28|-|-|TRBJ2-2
TGTGCCAGCAGGGCAGGGGCCGGGGAGCTGTTTTTT
CASRAGAGELFF
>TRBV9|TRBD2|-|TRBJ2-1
TGTGCCAGCGGGAGGCTAGCGGGAAACAATGAGCAGTTCTTC
CASGRLAGNNEQFF
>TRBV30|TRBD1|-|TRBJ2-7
TGTGCCTGGAGTGTGGTTTGGGACAGGGGGTACGAGCAGTACTTC
CAWSVVWDRGYEQYF
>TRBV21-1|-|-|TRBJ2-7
TGTGCCAGCAGCAGCCCGGGGACCTACGAGCAGTACTTC
CASSSPGTYEQYF
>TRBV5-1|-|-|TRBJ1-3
TGCGCCAGCAGTGAGGGATTTGGAAACACCATATATTTT
CASSEGFGNTIYF
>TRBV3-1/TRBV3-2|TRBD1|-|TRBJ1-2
TGTGCCAGCAGCCAAGGTCCTACAGGGGTCTCTGGCTACACCTTC
CASSQGPTGVSGYTF
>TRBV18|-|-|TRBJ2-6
TGTGCCAGCTCACTAGACAGGAGCGGGGCCAACGTCCTGACTTTC
CASSLDRSGANVLTF
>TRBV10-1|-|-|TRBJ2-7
TGCGCCAGCAGTGAGCGTACAGGGAACTACGAGCAGTACTTC
CASSERTGNYEQYF
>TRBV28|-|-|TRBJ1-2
TGTGCCAGCAGTTTATTAGCGGGGTTCTACACCTTC
CASSLLAGFYTF
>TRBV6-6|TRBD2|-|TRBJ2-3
TGTGCCGGAGCGGGGGGAGGCACAGATACGCAGTATTTT
CAGAGGGTDTQYF
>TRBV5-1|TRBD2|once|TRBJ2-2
TGCGCCAGCAGCTTGGTTCTAGCGGGGGACAACACCGGGGAGCTGTTTTTT
CASSLVLAGDNTGELFF
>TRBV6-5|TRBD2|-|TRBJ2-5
TGTGCCATTAGCGGGAGCGTACAAGAGACCCAGTACTTC
CAISGSVQETQYF
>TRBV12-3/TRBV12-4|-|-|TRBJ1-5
TGTGCCAGCAGTTTTACAGGGAATCAGCCCCAGCATTTT
CASSFTGNQPQHF
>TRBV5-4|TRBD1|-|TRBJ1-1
TGTGCCAGCAGCTTGGCGGGCTATAGGGGGCGGGACACTGAAGCTTTCTTT
CASSLAGYRGRDTEAFF
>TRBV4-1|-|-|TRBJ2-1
TGCGCCAGCAGCCCGGAACCGACTGACAATGAGCAGTTCTTC
CASSPEPTDNEQFF
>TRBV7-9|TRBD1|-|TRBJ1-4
TGTGCCAGCAGCTTAGTTACAGGGGGCGCAACTAATGAAAAACTGTTTTTT
CASSLVTGGATNEKLFF
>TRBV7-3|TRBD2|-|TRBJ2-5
TGTGCCAGCAGCCCTAGCGGGCACAAAGAGACCCAGTACTTC
CASSPSGHKETQYF
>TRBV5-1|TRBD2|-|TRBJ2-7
TGCGCCAGCAGCTTGTCCGCGGGGGGTTCCTACGAGCAGTACTTC
CASSLSAGGSYEQYF
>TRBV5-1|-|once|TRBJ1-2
TGCGCCAGCAACGACTACTCAAAAGGACAGAGCTATGGCTACACCTTC
CASNDYSKGQSYGYTF
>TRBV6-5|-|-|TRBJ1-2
TGTGCCAGCAGTTACGGCGGGGCGGGCTACACCTTC
CASSYGGAGYTF
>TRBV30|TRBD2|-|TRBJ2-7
TGTGCCTGGAGTGTACTAGCGGGAGAGCAGTACTTC
CAWSVLAGEQYF
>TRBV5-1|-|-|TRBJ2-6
TGCGCCAGCAGCTCTACGGGGTCTGGGGCCAACGTCCTGACTTTC
CASSSTGSGANVLTF
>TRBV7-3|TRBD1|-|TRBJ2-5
TGTGCCAGCAGCTTAAGACAGGGGTACCAAGAGACCCAGTACTTC
CASSLRQGYQETQYF
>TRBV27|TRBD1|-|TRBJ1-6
TGTGCCAGCTCCCCGTGGACAGGGATAAATTCACCCCTCCACTTT
CASSPWTGINSPLHF